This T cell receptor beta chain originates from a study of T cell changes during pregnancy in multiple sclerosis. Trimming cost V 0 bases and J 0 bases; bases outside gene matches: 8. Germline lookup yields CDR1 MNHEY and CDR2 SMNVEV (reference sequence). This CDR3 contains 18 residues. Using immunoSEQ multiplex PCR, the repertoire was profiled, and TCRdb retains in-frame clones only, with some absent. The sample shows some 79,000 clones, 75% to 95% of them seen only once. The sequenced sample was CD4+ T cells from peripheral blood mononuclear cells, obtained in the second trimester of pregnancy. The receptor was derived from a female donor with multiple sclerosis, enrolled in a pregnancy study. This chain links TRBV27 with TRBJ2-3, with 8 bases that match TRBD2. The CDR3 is CASSLSRLAGGSTDTQYF. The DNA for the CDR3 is TGTGCCAGCAGTTTATCGCGACTCGCGGGGGGTAGCACAGATACGCAGTATTTT.